The next 23 T cell receptor beta chains were all read from a single sample in a study of blood T cell repertoires in COVID-19. Generated by immunoSEQ multiplex PCR, the TCRdb table keeps only in-frame clones and is missing some. This table holds some 120,000 clones, more than 75% found once. Sequencing was carried out using peripheral blood. All receptors come from a woman aged 55-69 years with acute or convalescent COVID-19.

This sequence joins TRBV11-3 and TRBJ2-7; D is undetermined. The CDR3 sequence is 15 residues long. Per the germline V gene, CDR1 is SGHNT and CDR2 is YENEEA. The V and J ends lost 1 base and 1 base respectively, with 11 bases between them. DNA for the CDR3: TGTGCCAGCAGCTTAGGGGCCCCGACATCCTACGAGCAGTACTTC. Translating gives CASSLGAPTSYEQYF.

J is TRBJ1-1 and V is TRBV27; D is uncertain. The CDR3 covers 14 residues. V was clipped by 4 bases and J by 4 bases, with 13 bases between them. Germline-derived CDR1 and CDR2 are MNHEY and SMNVEV (reference sequence). CDR3 sequence (DNA): TGTGCCAGCAGTTACTACTCATCGGGCACTGAAGCTTTCTTT. Translated: CASSYYSSGTEAFF.

The chain carries TRBV2 and TRBJ2-2; D is unclear. Trimming stripped 5 bases from V and 5 bases from J, with 9 bases between. The germline V gene encodes CDR1 SNHLY and CDR2 FYNNEI. This CDR3 region has 13 residues. Written as DNA, the CDR3 is TGTGCCAGCAGTTCGGTTTCTACCGGGGAGCTGTTTTTT. Its translation: CASSSVSTGELFF.

This clone appeared once. The chain carries TRBV15 and TRBJ1-2; 9 bases are a match to TRBD1. Germline CDR1 and CDR2: LNHNV and YYDKDF (reference sequence). With V trimmed by 2 bases and J by 1 base, 5 bases remained unmatched. The CDR3 totals 16 residues. The CDR3 region has the DNA TGTGCCACCAGCAGATTGGACAGGGGCTTTAACTATGGCTACACCTTC. Translated, it gives CATSRLDRGFNYGYTF.

The J gene is TRBJ1-2, the V gene TRBV24-1; D gene unclear. The V end was cut by 5 bases, the J end by 4 bases, with 4 bases between. The germline CDR1 and CDR2 sequences are KGHDR and SFDVKD. This CDR3 has 11 residues. The CDR3 DNA sequence: TGTGCCACCAGTGCAGGCTATGGCTACACCTTC. Its translation: CATSAGYGYTF.

This chain joins TRBV13 and TRBJ2-3; 7 bases agree with TRBD1. The CDR3 sequence is 15 residues long. J was trimmed by 7 bases and V by 5 bases; bases with no gene match: 12. The V gene's germline CDR1 is PRHDT and CDR2 FYEKMQ (reference sequence). CDR3 residues: CASSPPGDSANTQYF. The CDR3 bases are TGTGCCAGCAGCCCCCCCGGGGACAGTGCAAATACGCAGTATTTT.

The chain links TRBV10-3 to TRBJ2-2, with unresolved D. V was cut by 4 bases and J by 7 bases, with 7 bases left in between. CDR1 and CDR2 (germline): ENHRY, SYGVKD. The CDR3 has 12 residues. The CDR3 here is CAISGASGELFF. In DNA form, the CDR3 reads TGTGCCATCAGTGGTGCGAGCGGGGAGCTGTTTTTT.

CDR3 nucleotides: TGCGCCAGCAGCTTGGACGGGAGAAACAATGAGCAGTTCTTC. Translated: CASSLDGRNNEQFF. The chain links TRBV5-1 to TRBJ2-1; TRBD2 is a possible D gene (6 bases). Germline CDR1 is SGHRS and CDR2 is YFSETQ. This CDR3 contains 14 residues. Between the trimmed V and J ends, which lost 0 bases and 5 bases, there was a span of 9 bases.

CDR3 loop: CASSIFSANEKLFF. CDR3 DNA: TGTGCCAGTAGTATATTCAGTGCCAATGAAAAACTGTTTTTT. The chain joins TRBV19 to TRBJ1-4; no reliable D call. In germline, CDR1 is LNHDA, CDR2 SQIVND (reference sequence). CDR3 size: 14 residues. The ends were cut back, 2 bases at V and 5 bases at J, with 9 bases in the middle.

The chain has TRBV3-1 (or the pseudogene TRBV3-2) and TRBJ2-1, with TRBD2 as a possible D gene (7 bases). Germline CDR1 reads LGHDT; CDR2 reads YNNKEL (reference sequence). The CDR3 runs 19 residues. Trimming took 4 bases from V and 8 from J, leaving 30 bases between them. Written as DNA, the CDR3 is TGTGCCAGCAGCCGCCGGGACGGACCTTTGTTCGCGGGGGCCCATGAGCAGTTCTTC. Protein: CASSRRDGPLFAGAHEQFF.

The rearrangement uses TRBV2 and TRBJ1-2, with 8 bases lining up with TRBD1. The CDR3 runs 15 residues. J lost 4 bases, V lost 6 bases, and 10 bases had no gene match. Germline V gene sequence: CDR1 SNHLY, CDR2 FYNNEI. The CDR3 reads CASSLTLGQGYGYTF. DNA for the CDR3: TGTGCCAGCAGCCTCACCTTAGGACAGGGCTATGGCTACACCTTC.

V is TRBV29-1 and J is TRBJ1-1; 9 bases are a match to TRBD1. The germline V gene has CDR1 SQVTM and CDR2 ANQGSEA. The length of the CDR3 is 13 residues. After removal of 8 bases from V and 2 bases from J, the junction contained 6 bases not matched to a gene. CDR3 sequence (DNA): TGCAGCTCTACGACAGGGGGAAACACTGAAGCTTTCTTT. Protein product: CSSTTGGNTEAFF.

This clone was seen a few times. J is TRBJ2-2 and V is TRBV27, with D possibly being TRBD2 (6 bases). The CDR3 has 16 residues. Looked up from germline, CDR1 is MNHEY and CDR2 is SMNVEV (reference sequence). V lost 5 bases and J 5 bases, leaving 18 bases between the germline ends. CDR3 region: CASSIRPGLPTGELFF. CDR3 nucleotides: TGTGCCAGCAGTATAAGACCGGGACTGCCTACCGGGGAGCTGTTTTTT.

The chain couples TRBV5-4 to TRBJ2-1, with 13 bases identical to TRBD2. With 2 bases clipped from V and 10 bases from J, the junction kept 9 bases outside the gene matches. Germline loops: CDR1 SGHNT, CDR2 YYREEE (reference sequence). This CDR3 spans 16 amino acids. The CDR3 loop is CASSFPGLAGSREQFF. DNA of the CDR3: TGTGCCAGCAGCTTCCCGGGACTAGCGGGATCACGAGAGCAGTTCTTC.

This sequence joins TRBV7-9 and TRBJ1-1; 7 bases fit TRBD1. In germline, CDR1 is SEHNR, CDR2 FQNEAQ (reference sequence). This CDR3 comprises 15 residues. Unmatched junction bases numbered 6, after V lost 5 bases and J lost 0 bases. CDR3 region: CASSLDRVMNTEAFF. The CDR3 DNA sequence: TGTGCCAGCAGCCTCGACAGGGTTATGAACACTGAAGCTTTCTTT.

The J gene is TRBJ2-1, the V gene TRBV9; D is uncertain. Trimming took off 1 base at V and 7 bases at J, with 15 bases between the two ends. Germline assignment: CDR1 SGDLS and CDR2 YYNGEE. The CDR3 sequence is 15 residues long. The DNA for the CDR3 is TGTGCCAGCAGCGTATCATTACGGGTTAGGAATGAGCAGTTCTTC. Translation gives CASSVSLRVRNEQFF.

This clone was counted at least ten times. The genes are TRBV6-5 and TRBJ1-5, with TRBD1 matching over 9 bases. This CDR3 spans 14 amino acids. V dropped 5 bases and J dropped 2; count of bases not matched to a gene: 1. Germline-derived CDR1 and CDR2 are MNHEY and SVGAGI. CDR3 nucleotides: TGTGCCAGCAGTCGGGACAGGGGCAATCAGCCCCAGCATTTT. The encoded protein is CASSRDRGNQPQHF.

The chain is built from TRBV2 and TRBJ2-7, with D tentatively TRBD1 (5 bases). The CDR3 loop spans 12 amino acids. Germline loops: CDR1 SNHLY, CDR2 FYNNEI. Trimming cost V 6 bases and J 7 bases, with 13 bases left between them. This CDR3 is CASSFGHPEQYF. In nucleotides, the CDR3 is TGTGCCAGCAGCTTTGGACACCCTGAGCAGTACTTC.

The chain couples TRBV3-1 (or the pseudogene TRBV3-2) to TRBJ2-3; 9 bases agree with TRBD2. The CDR3 has 16 amino acids. The germline V gene encodes CDR1 LGHDT and CDR2 YNNKEL (reference sequence). Germline trimming cut 1 base from V and 1 base from J; bases unmatched to any gene: 3. CDR3 bases: TGTGCCAGCAGCCAAGTACGGACTAGCGGCACAGATACGCAGTATTTT. Translating gives CASSQVRTSGTDTQYF.

The chain combines TRBV2 with TRBJ1-4; D remains ambiguous. The germline V gene has CDR1 SNHLY and CDR2 FYNNEI. The V gene lost 4 bases and the J gene lost 8 bases, with 11 bases spanning the gap. The CDR3 runs 13 residues. In DNA, the CDR3 is TGTGCCAGCAGTGTGGAGGGAGACGAAAAACTGTTTTTT. It yields the protein CASSVEGDEKLFF. Together with reference TRBV2 and TRBJ1-4, the CDR3 gives the full variable domain: EPEVTQTPSHQVTQMGQEVILRCVPISNHLYFYWYRQILGQKVEFLVSFYNNEISEKSEIFDDQFSVERPDGSNFTLKIRSTKLEDSAMYFCASSVEGDEKLFFGSGTQLSVL.

The CDR3, as DNA: TGTGCCAGCAGTGAAGCGGGGGGGAATCAGCCCCAGCATTTT. It is translated as CASSEAGGNQPQHF. This chain joins TRBV6-1 and TRBJ1-5; the D gene is possibly TRBD1 (5 bases). Germline-derived CDR1 and CDR2 are MNHNS and SASEGT. V lost 0 bases and J 4 bases, leaving 7 bases between the germline ends. This CDR3 is 14 amino acids long.

The chain is built from TRBV7-2 and TRBJ1-4, with 10 bases aligning to TRBD1. Losses at the gene ends were 5 bases for V and 6 bases for J; bases not matched to a gene: 6. This CDR3 region has 15 residues. Germline CDR1 reads SGHTA; CDR2 reads FQGNSA. The CDR3 here is CASSPTGTGDEKLFF. CDR3 bases: TGTGCCAGCAGCCCTACCGGGACAGGGGATGAAAAACTGTTTTTT.

The chain is built from TRBV28 and TRBJ2-5, with a tentative D call TRBD2 (6 bases). The CDR3 spans 14 residues. Germline V gene sequence: CDR1 MDHEN, CDR2 SYDVKM. V shed 2 bases and J shed 3 bases, with 10 bases lying between them. DNA of the CDR3: TGTGCCAGCAGTTTAAGTGTAGCGGAAGAGACCCAGTACTTC. Translated, it gives CASSLSVAEETQYF.